The 19 T cell receptor beta chains listed next were all sequenced from one sample in a study of T cell responses to AZD1222 COVID-19 vaccine. The protocol was immunoSEQ multiplex PCR, while the TCRdb copy is restricted to in-frame clones and leaves out a portion. The sample contains about 92,000 clones, 80% to 90% of which appear only once. The source material was peripheral blood, sampled on day 0 of AZD1222 vaccination. The origin of the receptors is an adult in good health.

The sample holds one count of this clone. The chain is built from TRBV7-9 and TRBJ1-1, with no clear D. With 1 base removed from V and 0 bases from J, the gap between germline ends came to 6 bases. The CDR3 consists of 14 residues. Looked up from germline, CDR1 is SEHNR and CDR2 is FQNEAQ (reference sequence). The CDR3 DNA reads as TGTGCCAGCAGCTTAGTACTGTTGAACACTGAAGCTTTCTTT. Translation: CASSLVLLNTEAFF.

The chain is built from TRBV6-4 and TRBJ2-3; 8 nucleotides match TRBD1. V lost 9 bases and J lost 2; bases outside the gene matches: 4. CDR3 length: 13 residues. Germline V gives CDR1 MRHNA, CDR2 SNTAGT. As DNA, the CDR3 is TGTGCCAGTGACAGGGGTATCACAGATACGCAGTATTTT. This translates into CASDRGITDTQYF.

CDR3 nucleotides: TGTGCCAGCAGTTTAATGGCAGGCAATCAGCCCCAGCATTTT. Translating gives CASSLMAGNQPQHF. The chain uses TRBV27 and TRBJ1-5; D unresolved. There are 14 residues in the CDR3. Germline V CDR1 and CDR2: MNHEY, SMNVEV (reference sequence). Trimming removed 2 bases at V and 2 bases at J, with 7 bases between.

The chain couples TRBV6-5 to TRBJ1-3; the D gene is possibly TRBD1 (6 bases). Germline V gene data show CDR1 as MNHEY and CDR2 as SVGAGI. The CDR3 loop spans 15 amino acids. V was trimmed by 0 bases and J by 4 bases, leaving 10 bases between them. CDR3 in DNA: TGTGCCAGCAGTTACTCGTCGGGGGCGGGAAACACCATATATTTT. Encoded protein: CASSYSSGAGNTIYF.

The rearrangement links TRBV7-2 to TRBJ2-5; maybe TRBD2 (5 bases). From germline, CDR1 is SGHTA and CDR2 FQGNSA. Between the trimmed V and J ends, which lost 8 bases and 1 base, there was a span of 14 bases. The CDR3 is made up of 14 amino acids. The CDR3: CASSPAGLQETQYF. CDR3 sequence (DNA): TGTGCCAGCTCCCCTGCGGGCCTCCAAGAGACCCAGTACTTC.

This clone was seen just once. V is TRBV7-9 and J is TRBJ1-2; 8 bases are a match to TRBD1. The CDR3 is made up of 13 amino acids. The V gene end was trimmed by 0 bases and the J gene end by 10 bases; junction bases not matched to a gene: 4. Germline V gene lookup returns CDR1 SEHNR and CDR2 FQNEAQ (reference sequence). The CDR3 here is CASSLAPQGVYTF. CDR3 nucleotides: TGTGCCAGCAGCTTAGCGCCACAGGGGGTCTACACCTTC.

V usage is TRBV2 and J usage is TRBJ2-1, with D maybe TRBD2 (5 bases). The CDR3 length is 14 residues. V dropped 8 bases and J dropped 2 bases, with 13 bases sitting between them. Germline assignment: CDR1 SNHLY and CDR2 FYNNEI. The CDR3 region has the DNA TGTGCCAGCCTCCATCGGACTCCCTACAATGAGCAGTTCTTC. This translates into CASLHRTPYNEQFF.

V usage is TRBV5-6 and J usage is TRBJ2-4; D is undetermined. V was cut by 0 bases and J by 2 bases, with 9 bases left in between. Germline V lookup: CDR1 SGHDT, CDR2 YYEEEE. The CDR3 totals 15 residues. This chain's CDR3 is CASSLEGPPKNIQYF. The DNA of the CDR3 is TGTGCCAGCAGCTTGGAGGGCCCCCCCAAAAACATTCAGTACTTC.

The chain links TRBV6-6 to TRBJ2-7, with D unclear. Germline V CDR1 and CDR2: MNHNY, SVGAGI (reference sequence). The CDR3 consists of 16 residues. V was shortened by 1 base and J by 2 bases, with 15 bases between the two germline ends. CDR3 protein: CASSYLGSVRPYEQYF. In DNA form, the CDR3 reads TGTGCCAGCAGTTACTTGGGGTCTGTTCGCCCCTACGAGCAGTACTTC.

This chain joins TRBV5-1 and TRBJ1-6; weak D call: TRBD1 (6 bases). V was trimmed by 5 bases and J by 7 bases, leaving 10 bases between them. The CDR3 runs to 13 residues. Germline V CDR1 and CDR2: SGHRS, YFSETQ. The CDR3 sequence is CASSVQGNSPLHF. The CDR3 nucleotides read TGCGCCAGCAGTGTCCAGGGGAATTCACCCCTCCACTTT.

The chain recombines TRBV18 with TRBJ1-4; 8 bases are shared with TRBD1. V shed 3 bases, J shed 3 bases, and the junction held 9 bases outside the gene matches. Looked up from germline, CDR1 is KGHSH and CDR2 is LQKENI. This CDR3 is built from 17 residues. In DNA, the CDR3 is TGTGCCAGCTCACCGCAGCAGGGGGCTTCTTCTAATGAAAAACTGTTTTTT. Protein product: CASSPQQGASSNEKLFF.

This clone was picked up one time. The rearrangement uses TRBV6-5 and TRBJ1-4; D is ambiguous. From germline, CDR1 is MNHEY and CDR2 SVGAGI. CDR3 length: 13 residues. V was trimmed by 2 bases and J by 4 bases, leaving 5 bases between them. This CDR3 is CASSYDHNEKLFF. As DNA, the CDR3 is TGTGCCAGCAGTTACGACCATAATGAAAAACTGTTTTTT.

The J gene is TRBJ1-4, the V gene TRBV5-1; 7 bases line up with TRBD1. The CDR3 sequence is 15 residues long. The germline V gene has CDR1 SGHRS and CDR2 YFSETQ. After removal of 3 bases from V and 5 bases from J, the junction contained 7 bases not matched to a gene. CDR3 sequence (DNA): TGCGCCAGCAGCTGGGGGACAGTGAGAAATGAAAAACTGTTTTTT. Translation gives CASSWGTVRNEKLFF.

This chain connects TRBV5-4 to TRBJ1-4; D gene ambiguous. The CDR3 is 13 residues long. CDR1 and CDR2 (germline): SGHNT, YYREEE (reference sequence). Trimming pared 5 bases from V and 3 bases from J, leaving 8 bases between. The CDR3 region has the DNA TGTGCCAGCAGTGGGCAGCCTAATGAAAAACTGTTTTTT. This translates into CASSGQPNEKLFF.

CDR3 loop: CASSLAQGYIYGYTF. The CDR3 DNA sequence: TGTGCCAGCAGCTTAGCCCAGGGGTATATCTATGGCTACACCTTC. V usage is TRBV7-2 and J usage is TRBJ1-2; maybe TRBD1 (6 bases). The V end was cut by 0 bases, the J end by 4 bases, with 12 bases between. There are 15 residues in the CDR3. Germline CDR1 and CDR2: SGHTA and FQGNSA.

The chain joins TRBV7-2 to TRBJ1-1, with a tentative D call TRBD1 (6 bases). Germline CDR1 SGHTA, CDR2 FQGNSA. CDR3 length: 14 amino acids. V was clipped by 3 bases and J by 5 bases, with 13 bases between them. As DNA, the CDR3 is TGTGCCAGCAGCTTCTCAGGGGATGGAACTGAAGCTTTCTTT. It translates to CASSFSGDGTEAFF. The entire variable domain, with the rest obtained from reference TRBV7-2 and TRBJ1-1, is as follows: GAGVSQSPSNKVTEKGKDVELRCDPISGHTALYWYRQSLGQGLEFLIYFQGNSAPDKSGLPSDRFSAERTGGSVSTLTIQRTQQEDSAVYLCASSFSGDGTEAFFGQGTRLTVV.

This sequence joins TRBV19 and TRBJ1-3; a weak D match, TRBD1 (6 bases). V shed 8 bases and J shed 6 bases, with 14 bases lying between them. CDR1 is LNHDA, CDR2 SQIVND, per germline (reference sequence). CDR3 length equals 13 residues. The CDR3 sequence is CASGMTGVNTIYF. DNA for the CDR3: TGTGCCAGTGGGATGACAGGCGTAAACACCATATATTTT.

V and J are TRBV7-2 and TRBJ2-5; D unresolved. Per germline, CDR1 SGHTA and CDR2 FQGNSA. The CDR3 loop spans 15 amino acids. The V end was cut by 1 base, the J end by 5 bases, with 14 bases between. Here the CDR3 reads CASSLGATPGETQYF. The CDR3 DNA follows: TGTGCCAGCAGCTTAGGCGCTACCCCCGGGGAGACCCAGTACTTC. Complete variable domain (other parts from reference TRBV7-2 and TRBJ2-5): GAGVSQSPSNKVTEKGKDVELRCDPISGHTALYWYRQSLGQGLEFLIYFQGNSAPDKSGLPSDRFSAERTGGSVSTLTIQRTQQEDSAVYLCASSLGATPGETQYFGPGTRLLVL.

CDR3 DNA: TGTGCCAGCAGCTTGGCCTCTCAGGGTTCGCATACGCAGTATTTT. Protein sequence: CASSLASQGSHTQYF. The chain links TRBV11-3 to TRBJ2-3; D perhaps matches TRBD1 (5 bases). V lost 3 bases to trimming and J lost 7 bases, with 17 bases between them. Germline V lookup: CDR1 SGHNT, CDR2 YENEEA. The length of the CDR3 is 15 residues.